This T cell receptor beta chain emerged from a study of CD8+CD57+ T cells in acquired aplastic anemia. This clonotype is labeled medium-sized. TCR beta VDJ and CDR3 profiling used genomic DNA as template. TCRdb ran MiXCR on the reads and lists one entry per CDR3 protein. The sample has tens of thousands of distinct CDR3 sequences, 50% to 70% seen once; the top ten hold around 2.3%. From germline, CDR1 is LNHNV and CDR2 YYDKDF (reference sequence). With 5 bases removed from V and 7 bases from J, the gap between germline ends came to 8 bases. CDR3 size: 12 residues. The J gene is TRBJ2-2, the V gene TRBV15; weak D call: TRBD1 (6 bases). The sequenced material came from sorted CD4+, CD8+, or CD8+CD57+ T cells (not recorded which) from PBMCs. This clonotype originated in a human donor in good health, serving as a control. The CDR3 region is CATSHRDGELFF. CDR3 DNA: TGTGCCACCAGCCACAGGGACGGGGAGCTGTTTTTT.